This T cell receptor (beta chain) comes out of a study of radiation and T cells in renal cell carcinoma. Background on the study: Nephrectomy followed 15 Gy stereotactic body radiation by 4 weeks. Study observations and caveats: No pretreatment tumor biopsies were available for baseline clonotypes.

With regard to this clone: Its antigen is unknown.

This sample's time point: baseline pretreatment blood. The treatment was: 15 Gy SBRT to primary tumor, nephrectomy 4 weeks later. Serial blood draws occurred at baseline and 2 and 4 weeks post-SBRT. The tumor was a clear cell renal cell carcinoma. Method: immunoSEQ multiplex PCR; TCRdb's copy keeps in-frame clones and lacks some. Of 20,000 to 25,000 clones in the sample, 80% were seen once. This receptor was identified in a man aged 55 to 70 with renal cell carcinoma. Sequencing used blood, obtained from a patient whose treatment included radiotherapy and nephrectomy.

CDR3 coding DNA: TGCGCCAGCAGCCCCCTGGCGGGAGCCACACGAGGGAAGACTGAGCAGTTCTTC. It encodes CASSPLAGATRGKTEQFF. This chain links TRBV4-1 with TRBJ2-1; TRBD2 matches 7 bases. The germline CDR1 and CDR2 sequences are MGHRA and YSYEKL. CDR3 length: 18 amino acids. J lost 9 bases, V lost 4 bases, and 21 bases had no gene match.